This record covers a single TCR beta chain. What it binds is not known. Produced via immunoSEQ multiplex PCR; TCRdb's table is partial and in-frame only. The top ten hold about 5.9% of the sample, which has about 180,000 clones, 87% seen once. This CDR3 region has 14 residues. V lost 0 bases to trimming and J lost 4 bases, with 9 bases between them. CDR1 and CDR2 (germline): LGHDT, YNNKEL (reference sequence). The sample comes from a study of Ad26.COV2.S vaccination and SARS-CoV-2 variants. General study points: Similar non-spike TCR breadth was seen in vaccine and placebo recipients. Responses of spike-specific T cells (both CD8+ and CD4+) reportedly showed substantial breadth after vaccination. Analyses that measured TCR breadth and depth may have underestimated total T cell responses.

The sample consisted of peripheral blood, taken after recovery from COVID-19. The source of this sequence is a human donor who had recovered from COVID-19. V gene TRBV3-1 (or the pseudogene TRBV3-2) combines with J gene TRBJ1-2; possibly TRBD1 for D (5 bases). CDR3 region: CASSQEWGFYGYTF. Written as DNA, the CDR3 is TGTGCCAGCAGCCAAGAGTGGGGGTTCTATGGCTACACCTTC.